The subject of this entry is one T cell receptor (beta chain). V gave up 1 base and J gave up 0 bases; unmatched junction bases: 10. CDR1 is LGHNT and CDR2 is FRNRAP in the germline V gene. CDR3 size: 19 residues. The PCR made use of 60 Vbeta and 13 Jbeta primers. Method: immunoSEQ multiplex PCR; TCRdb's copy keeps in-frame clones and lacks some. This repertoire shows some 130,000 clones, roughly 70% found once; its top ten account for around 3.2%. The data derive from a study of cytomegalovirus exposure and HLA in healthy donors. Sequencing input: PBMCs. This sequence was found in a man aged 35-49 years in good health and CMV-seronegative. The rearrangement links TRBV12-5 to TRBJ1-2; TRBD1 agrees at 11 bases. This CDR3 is CASGLEPGQGDQPNYGYTF. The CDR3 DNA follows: TGTGCTAGTGGTTTGGAACCGGGACAGGGGGACCAGCCTAACTATGGCTACACCTTC.